This entry lists 9 T cell receptor beta chains sequenced from one sample in a study of blood T cell repertoires in COVID-19 (dated by TCRdb to the early 2020s). Libraries were prepared through the immunoSEQ multiplex PCR assay. TCRdb retrieved this table from immuneACCESS and kept in-frame rearrangements only. Not all clones are present; in checked studies, unresolved V genes account for under half, and no reason is known for the remainder. The table for this sample lists about 500,000 clones; 85% to 90% of them were counted only once. The ten biggest clones cover about 8% of the sample. The sequenced sample consisted of peripheral blood. The receptors originated from a woman aged 50 to 60 with COVID-19, enrolled during active disease.

The chain joins TRBV9 to TRBJ1-1; D gene ambiguous. This CDR3 has 13 residues. The V gene's germline CDR1 is SGDLS and CDR2 YYNGEE. The ends were cut back, 4 bases at V and 2 bases at J, with 9 bases in the middle. CDR3 coding DNA: TGTGCCAGCAGCAGGGCGGGAAACACTGAAGCTTTCTTT. It encodes CASSRAGNTEAFF.

The chain employs TRBV4-1 and TRBJ1-5; 8 positions agree with TRBD1. This CDR3 is 15 amino acids long. Unmatched junction bases numbered 3, after V lost 0 bases and J lost 5 bases. CDR1 is MGHRA, CDR2 YSYEKL, per germline. Written as DNA, the CDR3 is TGCGCCAGCAGCCAAGATGGACAGGGCGATCAGCCCCAGCATTTT. Translation: CASSQDGQGDQPQHF.

The chain uses TRBV18 and TRBJ1-3; a weak D match, TRBD1 (6 bases). Per germline, CDR1 KGHSH and CDR2 LQKENI. The CDR3 runs 17 residues. V was shortened by 4 bases and J by 3 bases, with 19 bases between the two germline ends. In nucleotides, the CDR3 is TGTGCCAGCTCACTCGAGACAGGCCCCGCGAGTGGAAACACCATATATTTT. Translated: CASSLETGPASGNTIYF.

The chain employs TRBV6-5 and TRBJ1-1; no clear D gene. CDR1 and CDR2 from the germline V gene are MNHEY and SVGAGI. The V gene lost 6 bases and the J gene lost 1 base, with 15 bases spanning the gap. The CDR3 has 15 residues. The CDR3, as DNA: TGTGCCAGCAGCCTCACCCAGAACGAGAACACTGAAGCTTTCTTT. Translation gives CASSLTQNENTEAFF.

The chain has TRBV5-1 and TRBJ2-7; no reliable D call. The CDR3 has 12 residues. Germline V gives CDR1 SGHRS, CDR2 YFSETQ. The ends were cut back, 0 bases at V and 5 bases at J, with 6 bases in the middle. CDR3 DNA sequence: TGCGCCAGCAGCTTGGCGGGTGACGAGCAGTACTTC. Amino acid sequence: CASSLAGDEQYF.

This rearrangement joins TRBV15 to TRBJ1-2; D may be TRBD1 (6 bases). This CDR3 comprises 19 residues. CDR1 LNHNV and CDR2 YYDKDF come from the germline V gene (reference sequence). V was cut by 5 bases and J by 0 bases, with 25 bases left in between. The CDR3 DNA follows: TGTGCCACCAGCGCCCCTGAAGGACAGCGGTGGCCTCCTAACTATGGCTACACCTTC. Translated: CATSAPEGQRWPPNYGYTF.

The gene calls are TRBV2 and TRBJ1-2; TRBD1 aligns across 10 bases. V lost 6 bases and J lost 9; bases outside the gene matches: 10. Germline lookup yields CDR1 SNHLY and CDR2 FYNNEI. This CDR3 is built from 14 residues. The CDR3 reads CASRYGTGDIRYTF. CDR3 bases: TGTGCCAGCAGGTATGGGACAGGGGATATTCGCTACACCTTC. Together with reference TRBV2 and TRBJ1-2, the CDR3 gives the full variable domain: EPEVTQTPSHQVTQMGQEVILRCVPISNHLYFYWYRQILGQKVEFLVSFYNNEISEKSEIFDDQFSVERPDGSNFTLKIRSTKLEDSAMYFCASRYGTGDIRYTFGSGTRLTVV.

The chain recombines TRBV24-1 with TRBJ2-5; 9 bases align to TRBD1. J lost 4 bases, V lost 7 bases, and 6 bases had no gene match. The CDR3 runs 14 residues. Germline V gives CDR1 KGHDR, CDR2 SFDVKD. CDR3 region: CATRGDRASETQYF. CDR3 nucleotide sequence: TGTGCCACCAGGGGGGACAGGGCATCAGAGACCCAGTACTTC.

This sequence joins TRBV5-1 and TRBJ1-1, with 7 positions matching TRBD1. The CDR3 covers 17 residues. Germline V gene sequence: CDR1 SGHRS, CDR2 YFSETQ. V shed 2 bases, J shed 5 bases, and the junction held 15 bases outside the gene matches. The CDR3: CASSLTGDPRTGTEAFF. The CDR3 bases are TGCGCCAGCAGCTTAACAGGGGACCCTCGTACCGGGACTGAAGCTTTCTTT.